The 15 T cell receptor beta chains presented below share a single source sample, sequenced in a study of blood T cell repertoires in COVID-19. Profiling relied on immunoSEQ multiplex PCR, and the TCRdb table lists in-frame clones only, not all of them. The sample carries about 200,000 clones, about 80% recorded once. Sequences were obtained from PBMCs or T cells enriched from blood (not recorded which). The receptors derive from a man aged 40-49 years who had recovered from COVID-19.

The rearrangement uses TRBV5-5 and TRBJ2-1; D possibly corresponds to TRBD1 (5 bases). CDR1 is SGHKS and CDR2 is YYEKEE in the germline V gene (reference sequence). CDR3 length: 16 residues. V was shortened by 0 bases and J by 0 bases, with 10 bases between the two germline ends. The CDR3 is CASSLATASSYNEQFF. CDR3 nucleotide sequence: TGTGCCAGCAGCTTGGCGACAGCTAGCTCCTACAATGAGCAGTTCTTC.

J is TRBJ2-3 and V is TRBV5-4, with D uncertain. CDR3 length equals 15 residues. Germline V CDR1 and CDR2: SGHNT, YYREEE (reference sequence). V was pared by 5 bases and J by 0 bases, with 13 bases between. The CDR3 bases are TGTGCCAGCAGGGAAGGCGGCACTAGCACAGATACGCAGTATTTT. The encoded protein is CASREGGTSTDTQYF.

The rearrangement links TRBV6-6 to TRBJ1-3; tentatively, D is TRBD1 (5 bases). This CDR3 spans 16 amino acids. Per the germline V gene, CDR1 is MNHNY and CDR2 is SVGAGI (reference sequence). V lost 11 bases to trimming and J lost 1 base, with 21 bases between them. The CDR3 spells CAATPGLFGSGNTIYF. CDR3 coding DNA: TGTGCCGCAACCCCGGGACTCTTTGGGTCTGGAAACACCATATATTTT.

This chain joins TRBV7-9 and TRBJ2-5, with a tentative D call TRBD2 (5 bases). The CDR3 has 16 amino acids. The V end lost 1 base, the J end lost 1 base, and 13 bases lay between the germline ends. The V gene's germline CDR1 is SEHNR and CDR2 FQNEAQ (reference sequence). CDR3 bases: TGTGCCAGCAGCTTAGGGGTAGGGAGCCCCCAAGAGACCCAGTACTTC. The encoded protein is CASSLGVGSPQETQYF. Drawing the rest from reference TRBV7-9 and TRBJ2-5, the complete variable domain is DTGVSQNPRHKITKRGQNVTFRCDPISEHNRLYWYRQTLGQGPEFLTYFQNEAQLEKSRLLSDRFSAERPKGSFSTLEIQRTEQGDSAMYLCASSLGVGSPQETQYFGPGTRLLVL.

The chain joins TRBV5-5 to TRBJ1-1, with unresolved D. V dropped 3 bases and J dropped 0 bases, with 12 bases sitting between them. The CDR3 loop spans 15 amino acids. Germline V gene data show CDR1 as SGHKS and CDR2 as YYEKEE (reference sequence). CDR3 nucleotide sequence: TGTGCCAGCAGCTGGAGGGCAACCATGAACACTGAAGCTTTCTTT. Amino acid sequence: CASSWRATMNTEAFF.

The chain is built from TRBV9 and TRBJ1-3; D is unclear. V dropped 3 bases and J dropped 0 bases, with 4 bases sitting between them. CDR1 and CDR2 (germline): SGDLS, YYNGEE. CDR3 length equals 13 residues. The CDR3 protein is CASSDSSGNTIYF. The CDR3 DNA follows: TGTGCCAGCAGCGACAGCTCTGGAAACACCATATATTTT. The variable domain in full, with the rest retrieved from reference TRBV9 and TRBJ1-3, is DSGVTQTPKHLITATGQRVTLRCSPRSGDLSVYWYQQSLDQGLQFLIQYYNGEERAKGNILERFSAQQFPDLHSELNLSSLELGDSALYFCASSDSSGNTIYFGEGSWLTVV.

This clone was seen once. This sequence joins TRBV4-3 and TRBJ1-2, with D possibly matching TRBD1 (5 bases). The CDR3 contains 14 residues. The V end lost 2 bases, the J end lost 8 bases, and 15 bases lay between the germline ends. The germline CDR1 and CDR2 sequences are LGHNA and YSLEER. In nucleotides, the CDR3 is TGCGCCAGCAGCCAACGTAGGGGAATCGGGGGCTACACCTTC. As protein: CASSQRRGIGGYTF.

This chain links TRBV29-1 with TRBJ1-1, with 11 positions matching TRBD1. CDR3 length: 13 residues. V was pared by 7 bases and J by 0 bases, with 1 base of the junction left unmatched. The germline gives CDR1 SQVTM, CDR2 ANQGSEA. The CDR3 reads CSGTGGLNTEAFF. The CDR3 region has the DNA TGCAGCGGGACAGGGGGCCTGAACACTGAAGCTTTCTTT.

The CDR3 is CASSKVGDISGNTIYF. CDR3 bases: TGTGCCAGCAGCAAAGTCGGGGACATCTCTGGAAACACCATATATTTT. The rearrangement uses TRBV21-1 and TRBJ1-3; the table names TRBD1, a call not compared with the DNA. TRBV21-1 is designated a pseudogene. This CDR3 spans 16 amino acids.

CDR3 coding DNA: TGTGCCAGCAGTGAAGCGCTAGATGGAAAGCACTATGGCTACACCTTC. It is translated as CASSEALDGKHYGYTF. This chain links TRBV2 with TRBJ1-2, with D hard to call. This CDR3 contains 16 residues. Germline CDR1 SNHLY, CDR2 FYNNEI. V lost 0 bases and J lost 3, with 14 bases in between.

The chain links TRBV19 to TRBJ1-1; 8 nucleotides agree with TRBD1. J lost 8 bases, V lost 6 bases, and 11 bases had no gene match. This CDR3 is built from 14 residues. The germline CDR1 and CDR2 sequences are LNHDA and SQIVND (reference sequence). The DNA for the CDR3 is TGTGCCAGTAGGGAATCGACAGGGGTTATAGAAGCTTTCTTT. As protein: CASRESTGVIEAFF.

The DNA for the CDR3 is TGCGCCAGCAGCCCGGGACAGCCAGCAAACCAAGAGACCCAGTACTTC. This gives the protein CASSPGQPANQETQYF. The genes are TRBV5-1 and TRBJ2-5, with 7 nucleotides matching TRBD1. Losses at the gene ends were 4 bases for V and 0 bases for J; bases not matched to a gene: 9. The CDR3 runs 16 residues. Germline V CDR1 and CDR2: SGHRS, YFSETQ.

The chain carries TRBV7-9 and TRBJ2-3; no definite D call. V lost 2 bases and J lost 3, with 3 bases in between. CDR3 length equals 12 residues. Germline V gives CDR1 SEHNR, CDR2 FQNEAQ (reference sequence). This CDR3 is CASSLQTDTQYF. CDR3 nucleotide sequence: TGTGCCAGCAGCTTACAAACAGATACGCAGTATTTT.

This clone showed up just a few times. The V call is TRBV7-2, the J call TRBJ1-2; no clear D. Deletions cut 8 bases from V and 5 bases from J, with 12 bases between. The CDR3 spans 12 residues. Germline lookup yields CDR1 SGHTA and CDR2 FQGNSA. The CDR3 DNA is TGTGCCAGCGCGCGACTGGAGTATGGCTACACCTTC. Its translation: CASARLEYGYTF.

The chain has TRBV10-1 and TRBJ2-3; TRBD1 is a possible D gene (5 bases). V was clipped by 3 bases and J by 3 bases, with 10 bases between them. This CDR3 region has 14 residues. Germline V gene lookup returns CDR1 WNHNN and CDR2 SYGVQD (reference sequence). The CDR3 protein is CASSDSGYTDTQYF. CDR3 DNA sequence: TGCGCCAGCAGTGATTCAGGGTATACAGATACGCAGTATTTT.